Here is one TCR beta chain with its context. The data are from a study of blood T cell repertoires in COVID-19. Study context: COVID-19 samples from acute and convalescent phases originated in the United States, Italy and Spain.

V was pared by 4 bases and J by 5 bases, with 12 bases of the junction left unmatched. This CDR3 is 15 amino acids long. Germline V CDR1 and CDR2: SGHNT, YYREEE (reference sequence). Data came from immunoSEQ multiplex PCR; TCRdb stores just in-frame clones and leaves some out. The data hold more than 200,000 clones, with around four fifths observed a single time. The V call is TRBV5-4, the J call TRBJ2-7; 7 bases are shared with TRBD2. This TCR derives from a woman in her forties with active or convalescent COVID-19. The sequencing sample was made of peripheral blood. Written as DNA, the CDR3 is TGTGCCAGCAGCCGCCGACTAGCAGGGATGGACGAGCAGTACTTC. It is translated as CASSRRLAGMDEQYF.